The next 7 T cell receptor beta chains were all read from a single sample in a study of blood T cell repertoires in COVID-19. Clones were read by immunoSEQ multiplex PCR, and TCRdb kept only the in-frame ones, dropping some. The data contain 70,000 to 85,000 clones, around 83% of them seen just once; the ten biggest clones take up about 42%. Source material: peripheral blood. These receptors originate from a man older than 75 with active or convalescent COVID-19.

The chain employs TRBV28 and TRBJ2-5, with 9 bases lining up with TRBD2. Germline CDR1 reads MDHEN; CDR2 reads SYDVKM. With V trimmed by 4 bases and J by 6 bases, 18 bases remained unmatched. This CDR3 is built from 18 residues. The CDR3 protein is CASSSPGLASLELQTQYF. The CDR3 nucleotides are TGTGCCAGCAGTTCACCGGGACTAGCCTCCCTTGAGCTTCAGACCCAGTACTTC.

The rearrangement links TRBV4-3 to TRBJ1-5, with D maybe TRBD1 (5 bases). Trimming removed 0 bases at V and 6 bases at J, with 9 bases between. Germline values: CDR1 LGHNA, CDR2 YSLEER. This CDR3 is built from 14 residues. The CDR3 reads CASSQEWTTQPQHF. CDR3 DNA sequence: TGCGCCAGCAGCCAAGAGTGGACAACTCAGCCCCAGCATTTT.

The chain has TRBV2 and TRBJ2-2; D gene unclear. The CDR3 has 13 residues. Germline lookup yields CDR1 SNHLY and CDR2 FYNNEI. V was shortened by 9 bases and J by 2 bases, with 10 bases between the two germline ends. CDR3 in DNA: TGTGCCAGTCTTCCTAGTAACACCGGGGAGCTGTTTTTT. Its protein is CASLPSNTGELFF.

V is TRBV19 and J is TRBJ1-1; weak D call: TRBD1 (5 bases). This CDR3 is built from 16 residues. Trimming removed 1 base from V and 1 base from J, with 13 bases in between. Per the germline V gene, CDR1 is LNHDA and CDR2 is SQIVND (reference sequence). The CDR3 protein is CASSIVDRRWNTEAFF. In DNA, the CDR3 is TGTGCCAGTAGTATAGTAGACAGAAGATGGAACACTGAAGCTTTCTTT. Complete variable domain (other parts from reference TRBV19 and TRBJ1-1): DGGITQSPKYLFRKEGQNVTLSCEQNLNHDAMYWYRQDPGQGLRLIYYSQIVNDFQKGDIAEGYSVSREKKESFPLTVTSAQKNPTAFYLCASSIVDRRWNTEAFFGQGTRLTVV.

The chain carries TRBV2 and TRBJ1-4, with 7 bases identical to TRBD1. Losses at the gene ends were 5 bases for V and 1 base for J; bases not matched to a gene: 4. CDR1 and CDR2 (germline): SNHLY, FYNNEI. CDR3 size: 15 residues. CDR3 nucleotides: TGTGCCAGCAGTCCCTGGACAGGAACTAATGAAAAACTGTTTTTT. Amino acid sequence: CASSPWTGTNEKLFF.

The J gene is TRBJ1-2, the V gene TRBV28; TRBD1 agrees at 10 bases. The V and J ends lost 5 bases and 5 bases, in that order; junction bases with no gene match: 8. The CDR3 spans 15 residues. The V gene's germline CDR1 is MDHEN and CDR2 SYDVKM. CDR3 in DNA: TGTGCCAGCAGTCCAGACAGGGGGCGCGTATATGGCTACACCTTC. This encodes CASSPDRGRVYGYTF.

The chain employs TRBV4-1 and TRBJ1-6; possibly TRBD1 for D (5 bases). The CDR3 consists of 16 residues. In germline, CDR1 is MGHRA, CDR2 YSYEKL. The germline V and J ends were trimmed by 3 bases and 4 bases, with 13 bases remaining between them. The DNA for the CDR3 is TGCGCCAGCAGCCAGGGTAACGCAGGGTATAATTCACCCCTCCACTTT. Protein product: CASSQGNAGYNSPLHF.